These T cell receptor beta chains were read from a single sample in a study of spatial heterogeneity in lung cancer. TCRdb re-analysed the 5' RACE reads in MiXCR, keeping a single row per CDR3 protein. The sample contains over 70,000 distinct CDR3 sequences, 7.5% to 10% of which appear only once. Specimen: PBMCs, collected at follow-up. These receptors came from a female donor with early-stage non-small cell lung cancer. CDR3s include the opening cysteine and the closing phenylalanine or tryptophan. The D gene is left open where the match is weak. The listing skips clone size in some rows; elsewhere it reads once, few, many or a size class.

J gene: TRBJ2-7; clone size: .; D gene: .; CDR3 length: 15; V gene: TRBV10-3; CDR3 protein: CAIRSGVGTTYEQYF; CDR3 DNA: TGTGCCATCAGATCCGGGGTGGGCACAACCTACGAGCAGTACTTC
J gene: TRBJ2-5; clone size: many; D gene: TRBD1; CDR3 length: 14; V gene: TRBV28; CDR3 protein: CASSRDRGQETQYF; CDR3 DNA: TGTGCCAGCAGCCGGGACAGGGGCCAAGAGACCCAGTACTTC
J gene: TRBJ2-7; clone size: few; D gene: TRBD2; CDR3 length: 15; V gene: TRBV28; CDR3 protein: CASSSVAGGSYEQYF; CDR3 DNA: TGTGCCAGCAGTTCCGTAGCGGGAGGGTCCTACGAGCAGTACTTC
J gene: TRBJ1-1; clone size: .; D gene: .; CDR3 length: 12; V gene: TRBV29-1; CDR3 protein: CSGLQGRQAAFF; CDR3 DNA: TGCAGCGGCCTCCAGGGGCGTCAGGCAGCTTTCTTT
J gene: TRBJ2-5; clone size: many; D gene: TRBD2; CDR3 length: 17; V gene: TRBV3-1; CDR3 protein: CASSHAGGTSGEETQYF; CDR3 DNA: TGTGCCAGCAGCCACGCCGGCGGGACTAGCGGGGAAGAGACCCAGTACTTC
J gene: TRBJ1-6; clone size: .; D gene: .; CDR3 length: 15; V gene: TRBV19; CDR3 protein: CASTTKTPPNSPLHF; CDR3 DNA: TGTGCCAGTACCACGAAAACCCCTCCCAATTCACCCCTCCACTTT
J gene: TRBJ1-1; clone size: many; D gene: .; CDR3 length: 13; V gene: TRBV29-1; CDR3 protein: CSVVAFMNTEAFF; CDR3 DNA: TGCAGCGTTGTGGCGTTCATGAACACTGAAGCTTTCTTT
J gene: TRBJ1-1; clone size: many; D gene: TRBD1; CDR3 length: 14; V gene: TRBV2; CDR3 protein: CASRGSRGDTEAFF; CDR3 DNA: TGTGCCAGCAGAGGGAGCAGGGGGGATACTGAAGCTTTCTTT
J gene: TRBJ1-3; clone size: .; D gene: .; CDR3 length: 13; V gene: TRBV28; CDR3 protein: CASSGGPRNTIYF; CDR3 DNA: TGTGCCAGCAGTGGGGGACCCAGAAACACCATATATTTT
J gene: TRBJ2-3; clone size: .; D gene: .; CDR3 length: 17; V gene: TRBV5-1; CDR3 protein: CASSLARGGGSTDTQYF; CDR3 DNA: TGCGCCAGCAGCTTGGCACGGGGAGGGGGCAGCACAGATACGCAGTATTTT
J gene: TRBJ2-3; clone size: .; D gene: TRBD2; CDR3 length: 14; V gene: TRBV10-1; CDR3 protein: CASSSSGRADTQYF; CDR3 DNA: TGCGCCAGCAGTTCGAGCGGGAGAGCCGATACGCAGTATTTT
J gene: TRBJ2-7; clone size: .; D gene: .; CDR3 length: 17; V gene: TRBV4-1; CDR3 protein: CASSQDRTVVGTYEQYF; CDR3 DNA: TGCGCCAGCAGCCAAGATCGTACGGTGGTCGGTACCTACGAGCAGTACTTC
J gene: TRBJ1-1; clone size: .; D gene: .; CDR3 length: 16; V gene: TRBV30; CDR3 protein: CAWSTDMRGVQAEAFF; CDR3 DNA: TGTGCCTGGAGTACAGACATGCGGGGCGTACAAGCTGAAGCTTTCTTT
J gene: TRBJ2-2; clone size: few; D gene: .; CDR3 length: 14; V gene: TRBV19; CDR3 protein: CASSIGWGGGELFF; CDR3 DNA: TGTGCCAGTAGTATTGGTTGGGGCGGCGGGGAGCTGTTTTTT
J gene: TRBJ2-1; clone size: many; D gene: .; CDR3 length: 13; V gene: TRBV10-1; CDR3 protein: CASRANGGDEQFF; CDR3 DNA: TGCGCCTCCCGGGCTAATGGGGGCGATGAGCAGTTCTTC
J gene: TRBJ2-1; clone size: many; D gene: .; CDR3 length: 12; V gene: TRBV5-1; CDR3 protein: CASSASLNEQFF; CDR3 DNA: TGCGCCAGCAGCGCGTCGTTGAATGAGCAGTTCTTC
J gene: TRBJ1-1; clone size: few; D gene: .; CDR3 length: 14; V gene: TRBV5-1; CDR3 protein: CASSPLQGNTEAFF; CDR3 DNA: TGCGCCAGCAGCCCGCTACAGGGGAACACTGAAGCTTTCTTT
J gene: TRBJ2-1; clone size: many; D gene: TRBD2; CDR3 length: 15; V gene: TRBV9; CDR3 protein: CASSEGLAGNNEQFF; CDR3 DNA: TGTGCCAGCAGCGAGGGACTAGCGGGGAACAATGAGCAGTTCTTC
J gene: TRBJ1-1; clone size: many; D gene: .; CDR3 length: 14; V gene: TRBV12-3/TRBV12-4; CDR3 protein: CASSLRYGNTEAFF; CDR3 DNA: TGTGCCAGCAGTTTACGTTACGGGAACACTGAAGCTTTCTTT
J gene: TRBJ1-4; clone size: many; D gene: TRBD1; CDR3 length: 14; V gene: TRBV7-2; CDR3 protein: CASSSDRAFEKLFF; CDR3 DNA: TGTGCCAGCAGCTCGGACAGGGCTTTTGAAAAACTGTTTTTT
J gene: TRBJ2-7; clone size: few; D gene: TRBD1; CDR3 length: 17; V gene: TRBV28; CDR3 protein: CASSPLQPGQGFYEQYF; CDR3 DNA: TGTGCCAGCAGCCCTCTTCAACCGGGACAGGGGTTCTACGAGCAGTACTTC
J gene: TRBJ2-2; clone size: many; D gene: TRBD2; CDR3 length: 19; V gene: TRBV4-1; CDR3 protein: CASSQAGTSGRRSTGELFF; CDR3 DNA: TGCGCCAGCAGCCAAGCCGGGACTAGCGGGAGGAGGAGCACCGGGGAGCTGTTTTTT
J gene: TRBJ1-1; clone size: many; D gene: .; CDR3 length: 17; V gene: TRBV18; CDR3 protein: CASSPRIIGGENTEAFF; CDR3 DNA: TGTGCCAGCTCACCAAGGATAATAGGGGGGGAGAACACTGAAGCTTTCTTT
J gene: TRBJ2-5; clone size: .; D gene: .; CDR3 length: 13; V gene: TRBV6-1; CDR3 protein: CATGETGGETQYF; CDR3 DNA: TGTGCCACAGGGGAGACTGGGGGAGAGACCCAGTACTTC
J gene: TRBJ2-7; clone size: .; D gene: .; CDR3 length: 13; V gene: TRBV6-5; CDR3 protein: CASSRPGLYEQYF; CDR3 DNA: TGTGCCAGCAGTAGACCAGGGTTATACGAGCAGTACTTC
J gene: TRBJ2-5; clone size: many; D gene: .; CDR3 length: 13; V gene: TRBV5-5; CDR3 protein: CASSLGGSETQYF; CDR3 DNA: TGTGCCAGCAGCTTGGGGGGGTCCGAGACCCAGTACTTC
J gene: TRBJ2-2; clone size: many; D gene: .; CDR3 length: 14; V gene: TRBV6-2/TRBV6-3; CDR3 protein: CATSGVMNTGELFF; CDR3 DNA: TGTGCCACCTCGGGAGTGATGAACACCGGGGAGCTGTTTTTT
J gene: TRBJ1-5; clone size: .; D gene: .; CDR3 length: 13; V gene: TRBV7-9; CDR3 protein: CASSALGIQPQHF; CDR3 DNA: TGTGCCAGCAGCGCACTGGGGATTCAGCCCCAGCATTTT
J gene: TRBJ1-4; clone size: .; D gene: .; CDR3 length: 15; V gene: TRBV6-6; CDR3 protein: CASRAGGRIGEKLFF; CDR3 DNA: TGTGCCAGCAGGGCCGGGGGGCGCATAGGGGAAAAACTGTTTTTT
J gene: TRBJ2-1; clone size: .; D gene: .; CDR3 length: 16; V gene: TRBV4-1; CDR3 protein: CASSKLGRALYNEQFF; CDR3 DNA: TGCGCCAGCAGCAAACTTGGGCGGGCGCTATACAATGAGCAGTTCTTC
J gene: TRBJ1-5; clone size: many; D gene: TRBD1; CDR3 length: 15; V gene: TRBV7-9; CDR3 protein: CASSLGQGLNQPQHF; CDR3 DNA: TGTGCCAGCAGCTTAGGACAGGGACTAAATCAGCCCCAGCATTTT
J gene: TRBJ2-1; clone size: many; D gene: TRBD2; CDR3 length: 15; V gene: TRBV12-5; CDR3 protein: CASGFEFPSGSEQFF; CDR3 DNA: TGTGCTAGTGGTTTTGAGTTCCCTAGCGGGTCTGAGCAGTTCTTC
J gene: TRBJ2-3; clone size: many; D gene: .; CDR3 length: 16; V gene: TRBV4-2; CDR3 protein: CASSQDPRGRGDTQYF; CDR3 DNA: TGTGCCAGCAGCCAAGACCCACGGGGCCGAGGAGATACGCAGTATTTT
J gene: TRBJ2-1; clone size: many; D gene: .; CDR3 length: 11; V gene: TRBV28; CDR3 protein: CASSFTHSLFF; CDR3 DNA: TGTGCCAGCAGTTTCACCCATAGTCTGTTCTTC
J gene: TRBJ2-1; clone size: many; D gene: .; CDR3 length: 17; V gene: TRBV2; CDR3 protein: CASTDPRGGSSYNEQFF; CDR3 DNA: TGTGCCAGCACCGATCCCCGTGGCGGAAGCTCCTACAATGAGCAGTTCTTC
J gene: TRBJ1-1; clone size: many; D gene: .; CDR3 length: 16; V gene: TRBV4-1; CDR3 protein: CASSQVPPPLNTEAFF; CDR3 DNA: TGCGCCAGCAGCCAAGTACCCCCCCCATTGAACACTGAAGCTTTCTTT
J gene: TRBJ2-7; clone size: once; D gene: .; CDR3 length: 12; V gene: TRBV7-9; CDR3 protein: CATAALSYEQYF; CDR3 DNA: TGTGCCACCGCGGCCTTGTCCTACGAGCAGTACTTC
J gene: TRBJ2-3; clone size: .; D gene: TRBD2; CDR3 length: 13; V gene: TRBV2; CDR3 protein: CASIGGLSDTQYF; CDR3 DNA: TGTGCCAGCATTGGGGGACTAAGCGATACGCAGTATTTT
J gene: TRBJ1-1; clone size: many; D gene: TRBD1; CDR3 length: 14; V gene: TRBV6-2/TRBV6-3; CDR3 protein: CASSPTTGRTEAFF; CDR3 DNA: TGTGCCAGCAGCCCCACGACAGGGAGGACTGAAGCTTTCTTT
J gene: TRBJ1-5; clone size: many; D gene: TRBD1; CDR3 length: 16; V gene: TRBV12-3/TRBV12-4; CDR3 protein: CASSLGMTGLGQPQHF; CDR3 DNA: TGTGCCAGCAGTTTAGGGATGACAGGGTTAGGGCAGCCCCAGCATTTT
J gene: TRBJ2-1; clone size: few; D gene: TRBD2; CDR3 length: 16; V gene: TRBV6-5; CDR3 protein: CASSSPSGRGGNEQFF; CDR3 DNA: TGTGCCAGCAGTTCACCTAGCGGGAGGGGGGGTAATGAGCAGTTCTTC
J gene: TRBJ1-5; clone size: few; D gene: .; CDR3 length: 15; V gene: TRBV2; CDR3 protein: CASRTGVAAVQPQHF; CDR3 DNA: TGTGCCAGCAGGACTGGAGTCGCCGCCGTTCAGCCCCAGCATTTT
J gene: TRBJ2-7; clone size: many; D gene: TRBD2; CDR3 length: 15; V gene: TRBV7-9; CDR3 protein: CASSLVRTSSYEQYF; CDR3 DNA: TGTGCCAGCAGCTTAGTAAGGACTAGCTCCTACGAGCAGTACTTC
J gene: TRBJ2-7; clone size: .; D gene: TRBD2; CDR3 length: 15; V gene: TRBV7-2; CDR3 protein: CASSLGVGLIYEQYF; CDR3 DNA: TGTGCCAGCAGCTTAGGTGTGGGACTAATCTACGAGCAGTACTTC
J gene: TRBJ2-2; clone size: many; D gene: TRBD2; CDR3 length: 16; V gene: TRBV6-6; CDR3 protein: CASKLLAGSNTGELFF; CDR3 DNA: TGTGCCAGCAAGCTCTTAGCGGGATCGAACACCGGGGAGCTGTTTTTT